This is a list of T cell receptor beta chains from one sample in a study of blood T cell repertoires in COVID-19. Method: immunoSEQ multiplex PCR; TCRdb's copy keeps in-frame clones and lacks some. The sample comprises about 180,000 clones, 85% to 90% of which are singletons, and 6% to 6.5% rests with the top ten. The sample taken for sequencing was PBMCs or T cells enriched from blood (not recorded which). Every receptor here comes from a man aged 35-49 years who had recovered from COVID-19. Both conserved end residues are part of each CDR3. A D gene is named only where the DNA matches it firmly. Not all rows give a size; the values are once, few, many and, for expanded clones, a class.

cdr3_aa: CASSVGQGSVYGYTF; cdr3_nt: TGTGCCAGCAGCGTAGGACAGGGAAGCGTCTATGGCTACACCTTC; clone_size: -; j_call: TRBJ1-2; d_call: TRBD1; v_call: TRBV9
cdr3_aa: CAFGQMNTEAFF; cdr3_nt: TGTGCCTTTGGACAGATGAACACTGAAGCTTTCTTT; clone_size: -; j_call: TRBJ1-1; d_call: -; v_call: TRBV30
cdr3_aa: CASSESGEGYEQYF; cdr3_nt: TGTGCCAGCAGTGAATCAGGGGAAGGCTACGAGCAGTACTTC; clone_size: many; j_call: TRBJ2-7; d_call: -; v_call: TRBV6-1
cdr3_aa: CASSWGQRTTYEQYF; cdr3_nt: TGTGCCAGCAGCTGGGGACAGAGAACCACCTACGAGCAGTACTTC; clone_size: -; j_call: TRBJ2-7; d_call: TRBD1; v_call: TRBV5-4
cdr3_aa: CASSGGTVANYGYTF; cdr3_nt: TGTGCCAGCAGCGGAGGGACAGTCGCTAACTATGGCTACACCTTC; clone_size: -; j_call: TRBJ1-2; d_call: TRBD1; v_call: TRBV9
cdr3_aa: CASSLGQFTQYF; cdr3_nt: TGTGCCAGCAGCTTAGGACAGTTTACGCAGTATTTT; clone_size: -; j_call: TRBJ2-3; d_call: -; v_call: TRBV7-9
cdr3_aa: CASSFGQVPTDTQYF; cdr3_nt: TGCGCCAGCAGCTTTGGACAGGTGCCCACAGATACGCAGTATTTT; clone_size: -; j_call: TRBJ2-3; d_call: TRBD1; v_call: TRBV5-1
cdr3_aa: CASRETGRSYNSPLHF; cdr3_nt: TGTGCCAGTAGGGAAACAGGGCGCTCCTATAATTCACCCCTCCACTTT; clone_size: -; j_call: TRBJ1-6; d_call: -; v_call: TRBV19
cdr3_aa: CASSYRSGTGGGTEAFF; cdr3_nt: TGTGCCAGCAGCTACCGATCCGGGACAGGGGGTGGGACTGAAGCTTTCTTT; clone_size: -; j_call: TRBJ1-1; d_call: TRBD1; v_call: TRBV11-3
cdr3_aa: CASSIGLRGTVNTEAFF; cdr3_nt: TGTGCCAGTAGTATAGGCCTGCGGGGCACCGTGAACACTGAAGCTTTCTTT; clone_size: -; j_call: TRBJ1-1; d_call: -; v_call: TRBV19
cdr3_aa: CSVGQRNEKLFF; cdr3_nt: TGCAGCGTTGGGCAGCGAAATGAAAAACTGTTTTTT; clone_size: -; j_call: TRBJ1-4; d_call: -; v_call: TRBV29-1
cdr3_aa: CASSQDPLQGAYEQFF; cdr3_nt: TGTGCCAGCAGCCAAGACCCCCTCCAGGGGGCGTATGAGCAGTTCTTC; clone_size: -; j_call: TRBJ2-1; d_call: TRBD1; v_call: TRBV3-1/TRBV3-2
cdr3_aa: CASSPPNEGAGGYTF; cdr3_nt: TGTGCCAGCTCACCTCCCAATGAAGGGGCCGGAGGCTACACCTTC; clone_size: -; j_call: TRBJ1-2; d_call: -; v_call: TRBV18
cdr3_aa: CASSSPGGRTLYEQYF; cdr3_nt: TGTGCCAGCAGCTCACCGGGGGGGCGGACACTCTACGAGCAGTACTTC; clone_size: -; j_call: TRBJ2-7; d_call: TRBD2; v_call: TRBV28
cdr3_aa: CASSPPGLAYEQYF; cdr3_nt: TGTGCCAGCAGCCCTCCGGGACTAGCGTACGAGCAGTACTTC; clone_size: -; j_call: TRBJ2-7; d_call: TRBD2; v_call: TRBV28
cdr3_aa: CAWRGPSYEQYF; cdr3_nt: TGTGCCTGGAGGGGCCCCAGCTACGAGCAGTACTTC; clone_size: -; j_call: TRBJ2-7; d_call: -; v_call: TRBV30
cdr3_aa: CAISEGGFTEDEQYF; cdr3_nt: TGTGCCATCAGTGAGGGGGGGTTTACCGAGGACGAGCAGTACTTC; clone_size: -; j_call: TRBJ2-7; d_call: -; v_call: TRBV10-3
cdr3_aa: CASSLEWKQGMINEKLFF; cdr3_nt: TGTGCCAGCAGCTTGGAATGGAAGCAGGGGATGATTAATGAAAAACTGTTTTTT; clone_size: -; j_call: TRBJ1-4; d_call: -; v_call: TRBV5-8
cdr3_aa: CASSQDKGQGLTDTQYF; cdr3_nt: TGTGCCAGCAGCCAAGATAAGGGACAGGGATTAACAGATACGCAGTATTTT; clone_size: -; j_call: TRBJ2-3; d_call: TRBD1; v_call: TRBV14
cdr3_aa: CASSLQGEAFF; cdr3_nt: TGTGCCAGCAGCTTGCAGGGTGAAGCTTTCTTT; clone_size: -; j_call: TRBJ1-1; d_call: -; v_call: TRBV13
cdr3_aa: CASSFREDTEAFF; cdr3_nt: TGTGCCAGCAGTTTCAGGGAGGACACTGAAGCTTTCTTT; clone_size: -; j_call: TRBJ1-1; d_call: -; v_call: TRBV27
cdr3_aa: CASSQVPWAVNEKLFF; cdr3_nt: TGCGCCAGCAGCCAAGTCCCGTGGGCAGTTAATGAAAAACTGTTTTTT; clone_size: -; j_call: TRBJ1-4; d_call: -; v_call: TRBV4-1
cdr3_aa: CASTGTDTQYF; cdr3_nt: TGCGCCAGTACTGGCACAGATACGCAGTATTTT; clone_size: -; j_call: TRBJ2-3; d_call: -; v_call: TRBV5-1
cdr3_aa: CASSRDRDGYTF; cdr3_nt: TGTGCCAGCTCACGAGACAGGGACGGCTACACCTTC; clone_size: -; j_call: TRBJ1-2; d_call: TRBD1; v_call: TRBV18
cdr3_aa: CASIGVGEAEAFF; cdr3_nt: TGTGCCTCCATCGGGGTCGGGGAGGCTGAAGCTTTCTTT; clone_size: -; j_call: TRBJ1-1; d_call: -; v_call: TRBV6-5
cdr3_aa: CASSQKVPGQVSNEKLFF; cdr3_nt: TGTGCCAGCAGCCAAAAAGTCCCGGGACAGGTGTCTAATGAAAAACTGTTTTTT; clone_size: -; j_call: TRBJ1-4; d_call: TRBD1; v_call: TRBV3-1/TRBV3-2
cdr3_aa: CASSETWTGGLEGYTF; cdr3_nt: TGCGCCAGCAGCGAAACCTGGACAGGGGGCCTAGAGGGCTACACCTTC; clone_size: -; j_call: TRBJ1-2; d_call: TRBD1; v_call: TRBV5-1
cdr3_aa: CASSQETGTEAFF; cdr3_nt: TGTGCCAGCAGCCAAGAGACTGGCACTGAAGCTTTCTTT; clone_size: -; j_call: TRBJ1-1; d_call: -; v_call: TRBV3-1/TRBV3-2
cdr3_aa: CASSQPKTGGTEAFF; cdr3_nt: TGCGCCAGCAGCCAACCTAAGACAGGGGGGACTGAAGCTTTCTTT; clone_size: -; j_call: TRBJ1-1; d_call: TRBD1; v_call: TRBV4-1
cdr3_aa: CASSSLKGLTYGYTF; cdr3_nt: TGTGCCAGCAGCTCCCTAAAGGGGCTAACCTATGGCTACACCTTC; clone_size: -; j_call: TRBJ1-2; d_call: -; v_call: TRBV27
cdr3_aa: CASSVQTVGNTIYF; cdr3_nt: TGTGCCAGCAGCGTGCAGACAGTAGGAAACACCATATATTTT; clone_size: -; j_call: TRBJ1-3; d_call: -; v_call: TRBV9
cdr3_aa: CASSQGAGSYEQYF; cdr3_nt: TGCGCCAGCAGCCAAGGGGCAGGGTCCTACGAGCAGTACTTC; clone_size: -; j_call: TRBJ2-7; d_call: -; v_call: TRBV4-1
cdr3_aa: CAITPTGVNTEAFF; cdr3_nt: TGTGCCATCACTCCCACAGGGGTTAACACTGAAGCTTTCTTT; clone_size: -; j_call: TRBJ1-1; d_call: TRBD1; v_call: TRBV10-3
cdr3_aa: CASRWGHPNTEAFF; cdr3_nt: TGTGCCAGCAGATGGGGACACCCAAACACTGAAGCTTTCTTT; clone_size: -; j_call: TRBJ1-1; d_call: -; v_call: TRBV2
cdr3_aa: CASSLLQGGMNTEAFF; cdr3_nt: TGCGCCAGCAGCTTGTTACAGGGGGGTATGAACACTGAAGCTTTCTTT; clone_size: few; j_call: TRBJ1-1; d_call: TRBD1; v_call: TRBV5-1
cdr3_aa: CASSPGNTEAFF; cdr3_nt: TGCGCCAGCAGCCCCGGGAACACTGAAGCTTTCTTT; clone_size: -; j_call: TRBJ1-1; d_call: -; v_call: TRBV4-1
cdr3_aa: CASSQASRDNEQFF; cdr3_nt: TGTGCCAGCAGCCAAGCTTCTCGGGACAATGAGCAGTTCTTC; clone_size: -; j_call: TRBJ2-1; d_call: -; v_call: TRBV4-2
cdr3_aa: CASSFSGGWSTDTQYF; cdr3_nt: TGTGCCAGCAGCTTTTCAGGGGGCTGGAGCACAGATACGCAGTATTTT; clone_size: -; j_call: TRBJ2-3; d_call: TRBD1; v_call: TRBV5-5
cdr3_aa: CASSPGRENTEAFF; cdr3_nt: TGTGCCAGCTCACCCGGGCGGGAGAACACTGAAGCTTTCTTT; clone_size: -; j_call: TRBJ1-1; d_call: -; v_call: TRBV18
cdr3_aa: CASSQGWRDTDTQYF; cdr3_nt: TGTGCCAGCAGCCAAGGGTGGAGGGACACAGATACGCAGTATTTT; clone_size: once; j_call: TRBJ2-3; d_call: -; v_call: TRBV14